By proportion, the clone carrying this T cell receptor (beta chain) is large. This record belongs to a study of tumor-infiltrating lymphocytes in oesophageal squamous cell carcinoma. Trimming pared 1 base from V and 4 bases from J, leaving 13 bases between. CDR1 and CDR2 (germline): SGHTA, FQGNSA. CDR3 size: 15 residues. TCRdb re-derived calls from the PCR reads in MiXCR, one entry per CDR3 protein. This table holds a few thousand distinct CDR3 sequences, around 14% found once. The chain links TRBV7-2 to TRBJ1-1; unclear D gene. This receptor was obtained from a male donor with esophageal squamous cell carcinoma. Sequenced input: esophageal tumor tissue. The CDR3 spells CASSLEEGRGTEAFF. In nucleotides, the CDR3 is TGTGCCAGCAGCTTAGAAGAGGGCCGTGGCACTGAAGCTTTCTTT.